The TCR beta chain described here comes from a study of blood T cell repertoires in COVID-19. The overall study: Specimens from acute and convalescent COVID-19 originated in the United States, Italy and Spain. T cells, B-cell-depleted T cells, or PBMCs provided the cDNA or gDNA that served as material.

How the authors handled the data: Reference gene primer amplification in the assay estimated nucleated cell counts. This table comes from immunoSEQ multiplex PCR, and its TCRdb copy is limited to in-frame clones, with some not included. V and J calls plus clone size are reproduced from that table; the DNA served to infer D and trimming. The sample records about 62,000 clones, 65% to 80% being singletons. Germline V gives CDR1 SNHLY, CDR2 FYNNEI. V was cut by 4 bases and J by 6 bases, with 14 bases left in between. CDR3 size: 14 residues. V and J are TRBV2 and TRBJ2-3; D is ambiguous. This TCR derives from a man aged 55 to 70 with acute or convalescent COVID-19. What was sequenced was peripheral blood. CDR3 coding DNA: TGTGCCAGCAGTGTTGAATGGGTCGGGGATACGCAGTATTTT. This encodes CASSVEWVGDTQYF. The full variable domain, in which reference TRBV2 and TRBJ2-3 provide the parts outside the CDR3, is EPEVTQTPSHQVTQMGQEVILRCVPISNHLYFYWYRQILGQKVEFLVSFYNNEISEKSEIFDDQFSVERPDGSNFTLKIRSTKLEDSAMYFCASSVEWVGDTQYFGPGTRLTVL.